This T cell receptor (beta chain) stems from a study of blood T cell repertoires in COVID-19. Across the study: Acute and convalescent COVID-19 specimens originated in the United States, Italy and Spain. Sources were T cells, B-cell-depleted T cells, or PBMCs; the material itself was cDNA or gDNA.

Original handling: Amplification with reference gene primers provided the estimates of nucleated cell counts. Repertoires were generated with immunoSEQ multiplex PCR, while TCRdb's copy carries only in-frame clones and drops some. V, J and clone size are taken as reported in that table, and D and trimming were inferred from the DNA itself. The data show about 200,000 clones, 80% to 90% seen once. V was trimmed by 5 bases and J by 9 bases, leaving 25 bases between them. Germline CDR1 reads MDHEN; CDR2 reads SYDVKM. The CDR3 runs 17 residues. The sequence was collected from a woman over 75 with acute or convalescent COVID-19. The chain carries TRBV28 and TRBJ2-2; D possibly corresponds to TRBD1 (5 bases). Sequenced: peripheral blood. In DNA form, the CDR3 reads TGTGCCAGCAGTCCCCCTTCGCAGGGAAGGGCACTAAGGGAGCTGTTTTTT. Translating gives CASSPPSQGRALRELFF.